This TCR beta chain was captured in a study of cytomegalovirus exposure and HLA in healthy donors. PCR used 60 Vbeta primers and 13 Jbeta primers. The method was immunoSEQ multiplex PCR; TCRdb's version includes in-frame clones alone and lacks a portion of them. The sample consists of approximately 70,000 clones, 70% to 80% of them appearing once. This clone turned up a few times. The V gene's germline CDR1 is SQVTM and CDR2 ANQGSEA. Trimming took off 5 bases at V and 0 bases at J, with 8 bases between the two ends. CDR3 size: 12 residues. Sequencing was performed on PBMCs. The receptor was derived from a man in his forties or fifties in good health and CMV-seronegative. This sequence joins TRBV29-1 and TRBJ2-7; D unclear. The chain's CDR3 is CSVSGGSYEQYF. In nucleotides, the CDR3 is TGCAGCGTTTCCGGCGGCTCCTACGAGCAGTACTTC.